This record covers a single TCR beta chain. Its matching antigen is unknown. This entry comes from a study of T cell responses to AZD1222 COVID-19 vaccine. Study conclusions and caveats: Seropositive status at baseline applied to only five or six AZD1222 recipients. Across spike, vaccine-associated CD4 TCRs were found, dominant at 160-218 and 743-854.

Using immunoSEQ multiplex PCR, the repertoire was profiled, and TCRdb retains in-frame clones only, with some absent. Of 55,000 to 90,000 clones in the sample, 84% were seen once. Germline V CDR1 and CDR2: SGHTA, FQGNSA. The V end was cut by 6 bases, the J end by 3 bases, with 5 bases between. This CDR3 region has 12 residues. The chain employs TRBV7-2 and TRBJ2-2; D is ambiguous. The material was peripheral blood, obtained on day 0 of AZD1222 vaccination. The clonotype was recovered from an adult in good health. The CDR3 protein is CASSSYTGELFF. In DNA, the CDR3 is TGTGCCAGCAGTTCCTACACCGGGGAGCTGTTTTTT.